This T cell receptor beta chain was recorded in a study of radiotherapy plus CTLA-4 blockade in lung cancer. The method was immunoSEQ multiplex PCR; TCRdb's version includes in-frame clones alone and lacks a portion of them. The sample lists roughly 50,000 clones, over 75% occurring once. CDR1 MNHEY and CDR2 SMNVEV come from the germline V gene (reference sequence). This CDR3 has 14 amino acids. V was clipped by 2 bases and J by 3 bases, with 11 bases between them. Study results and caveats: Once radiotherapy plus ipilimumab had been given, TCR clones derived from tumor expanded in blood.

About this clone: Its antigen is unknown.

The TCR was taken from a human donor with non-small cell lung cancer whose response to radiotherapy plus ipilimumab could not be evaluated. Source: peripheral blood, taken from a patient treated with radiotherapy plus ipilimumab. The chain couples TRBV27 to TRBJ2-7, with D possibly matching TRBD1 (7 bases). The CDR3 protein is CASSLGQGGYEQYF. The CDR3 region has the DNA TGTGCCAGCAGTTTAGGGCAGGGGGGCTACGAGCAGTACTTC.